This T cell receptor (beta chain) was obtained from a study of T-cell memory formation after mild COVID-19 (dated by TCRdb to the early 2020s). A note on the overall study: Most TCR sequence clusters were specific to one of the two donors. In two donors, T-cell clones that expanded and contracted after mild COVID-19 were followed by sequencing TCRalpha and TCRbeta repertoires longitudinally. Two young, previously healthy adult volunteers, one female and one male, were included in the cohort.

Summary of the overall study and its limitations: From day 15 to 85, contracting clones showed balanced CD4/CD8 phenotypes, whereas a second wave of clones that expanded from day 15 to 37 leaned towards CD4+. Contracting CD4+ clones were located mainly in the CM and EM memory subsets, whereas CD8+ clones were found to be enriched in EMRA. Some responding clones were detected in pre-infection memory, suggesting pre-existing cross-reactive memory T cells joined the SARS-CoV-2 response. Whether the second-wave clones peaking on day 37 were SARS-CoV-2 specific was not confirmed. The study included only a couple of mild cases, and larger cohorts that include severe cases with pre-infection samples were judged to be necessary.

This clonotype was seen at least ten times. The antigen it binds to is not known. No base-level quality is on record; no much larger clone is a single base apart. Relative to germline, V is 2 bases shorter and J is 2 bases shorter, with 10 bases between their ends. The germline V gene sets CDR1 to MNHEY and CDR2 to SVGAGI. From its cysteine to its phenylalanine, the CDR3 spans 15 amino acids. The kept DNA is CDR3 alone, 45 bases in frame from the first base. Sequencing relied on an Illumina NovaSeq 6000. Using 5'RACE with constant-segment primers, TCRalpha and TCRbeta cDNA libraries were constructed, with sample barcodes and unique molecular identifiers added in the process. Trizol reagent was used to extract RNA from every sample. Amplification of the libraries took two PCR steps, and the second step added a second sample barcode plus Illumina TruSeq adapters. Libraries were sequenced on an Illumina NovaSeq with 2 x 150 bp paired-end reads. The paper's processing steps were these. Demultiplexing of reads and collapsing into UMI-guided consensus sequences were performed with migec v1.2.7. With mixcr v2.1.11, UMI consensuses were aligned to TRA and TRB V and J templates and assembled into clonotypes. Clonotypes were classified as expanded or contracted when called significant by both edgeR and NoisET, with noise models trained on biological replicates. For edgeR calls, the thresholds were a false discovery rate-adjusted p below 0.01 and a log2 fold-change of 1. As an exploratory analysis of dynamics, PCA with hierarchical clustering was applied to max-normalized trajectories of the 1000 most abundant clonotypes. Each responding clone was given a CD4 or CD8 phenotype based on the CD4+ and CD8+ repertoires, which had been sequenced separately. TCRdb trimmed public reads at Q25 via fastp, called clones via MiXCR and kept in-frame beta chains. Merged by CDR3 protein, the rows form single entries marked with the most common genes and DNA. For this entry, the V and J calls and clone size follow TCRdb and not the study's own pipeline. The sample has 30,000 to 35,000 distinct CDR3 sequences on record, roughly 7.5% of them singletons. Roughly 27% of the sample is held by the ten biggest clonotypes.

Ficoll-Paque density gradient centrifugation was used to isolate PBMCs. Recombination linked TRBV6-5 to TRBJ2-1; the D gene is unclear. Input material: PBMCs or a T cell subset sorted from them (not recorded which). The source is a man between 18 and 35 years old who had mild COVID-19 (a few samples of this study predate the infection). The sample titles of this study are shuffled in the database, so cell type and time point are left out; the donor was told from shared clones. The CDR3 protein: CASSYAVPTYNEQFF. The sequenced DNA: TGTGCCAGCAGTTACGCGGTGCCAACCTACAATGAGCAGTTCTTC.